These 28 T cell receptor beta chains were all obtained from the same sample, sequenced in a study of Graves' ophthalmopathy and Graves' hyperthyroidism. Researchers took RNA transcripts and amplified TCR beta CDR3 regions from them. HTBI primers primed a first-round RT-PCR, and a second-round multiplex PCR followed. Via MiXCR, TCRdb re-called the multiplex PCR reads, giving one row per CDR3 protein. The sample records 200,000 to 250,000 distinct CDR3 sequences, roughly 21% being singletons. Sample: peripheral blood. These receptors came from a woman between 45 and 60 years old with Graves' ophthalmopathy.

This clonotype has only a few counts. The chain joins TRBV7-8 to TRBJ2-7; no clear D gene. The V end was cut by 5 bases, the J end by 0 bases, with 5 bases between. In germline, CDR1 is SGHVS, CDR2 FQNEAQ. The CDR3 extends over 12 amino acids. The CDR3 DNA reads TGTGCCAGCAGCCGCGCCTCCTACGAGCAGTACTTC. This gives the protein CASSRASYEQYF.

V usage is TRBV6-5 and J usage is TRBJ1-3; D remains ambiguous. Germline CDR1 is MNHEY and CDR2 is SVGAGI. Trimming stripped 0 bases from V and 3 bases from J, with 6 bases between. The length of the CDR3 is 14 residues. CDR3 in DNA: TGTGCCAGCAGTTACTCGATATTTGGAAACACCATATATTTT. Its translation: CASSYSIFGNTIYF.

This clonotype came up many times. The rearrangement joins TRBV2 to TRBJ2-5, with D perhaps given as TRBD1 or TRBD2 (6 bases each). The V end was cut by 6 bases, the J end by 7 bases, with 12 bases between. Germline CDR1 is SNHLY and CDR2 is FYNNEI. The CDR3 length is 12 residues. The CDR3 DNA reads as TGTGCCAGCAGGTCCGGGGGCATGACCCAGTACTTC. It specifies CASRSGGMTQYF.

About this clonotype itself: A much larger clonotype is one base distant, so this may be a read error. V and J are TRBV2 and TRBJ2-7, with D tentatively TRBD2 (6 bases). Per the germline V gene, CDR1 is SNHLY and CDR2 is FYNNEI. The CDR3 length is 11 residues. The CDR3, as DNA: TGTGCCAGCACGTATCTCGGAGGGCGAGAGGTC. Its protein product is CASTYLGGREV.

This clonotype turned up a few times. The rearrangement joins TRBV6-5 to TRBJ2-7; D is perhaps TRBD1 (5 bases). The J call is doubtful: the DNA matches TRBJ2-1 better. This CDR3 has 12 amino acids. Germline V lookup: CDR1 MNHEY, CDR2 SVGAGI. The CDR3 loop is CASISDSYEQFF. CDR3 DNA sequence: TGTGCCAGCATTTCCGACAGTTACGAGCAGTTCTTC.

In this sample, this clonotype turned up once. This rearrangement joins TRBV6-2 or TRBV6-3 to TRBJ1-6, with D perhaps TRBD1 (6 bases). V was trimmed by 2 bases and J by 10 bases, leaving 9 bases between them. Germline CDR1 reads MNHEY; CDR2 reads SVGEGT. The CDR3 runs 13 residues. The CDR3 bases are TGTGCCAGCAGTTACAGGGGGATCTCACCCCTCCACTTT. This translates into CASSYRGISPLHF.

The chain recombines TRBV20-1 with TRBJ1-6; TRBD1 aligns across 10 bases. Germline V lookup: CDR1 DFQATT, CDR2 SNEGSKA (reference sequence). The CDR3 is made up of 14 amino acids. Here the CDR3 DNA reads TGCAATGGTGGAAGACAGGGGGCAGAATCACCCCTCCACTTT. It translates to CNGGRQGAESPLHF.

Ten or more counts support this clonotype. V gene TRBV6-5 combines with J gene TRBJ2-7; 9 bases map to TRBD2. This CDR3 has 15 amino acids. Germline CDR1 is MNHEY and CDR2 is SVGAGI. Losses at the gene ends were 2 bases for V and 3 bases for J; bases not matched to a gene: 5. The chain's CDR3 is CASSYKVAGVYEQYF. Here the CDR3 DNA reads TGTGCCAGCAGTTACAAGGTAGCGGGGGTCTACGAGCAGTACTTC.

This clonotype occurred many times. The chain combines TRBV19 with TRBJ1-2; 7 positions agree with TRBD1. The germline gives CDR1 LNHDA, CDR2 SQIVND (reference sequence). The CDR3 has 15 residues. J was trimmed by 0 bases and V by 10 bases; bases with no gene match: 11. The CDR3 coding sequence is TGTGCCACCTCGGGACAGCCTTCCACTAACTATGGCTACACCTTC. Translated, it gives CATSGQPSTNYGYTF.

This clonotype has a count of ten or more. This chain connects TRBV7-8 to TRBJ1-6, with D perhaps matching TRBD1 (6 bases). Germline lookup yields CDR1 SGHVS and CDR2 FQNEAQ. V was trimmed by 5 bases and J by 14 bases, leaving 13 bases between them. This CDR3 has 12 residues. CDR3 DNA sequence: TGTGCCAGCAGCCAAGGGGGTCGTACCCTCCACTTT. This translates into CASSQGGRTLHF.

This clonotype was seen a handful of times. The chain links TRBV11-3 to TRBJ1-2, with D unclear. Germline CDR1 SGHNT, CDR2 YENEEA. The CDR3 runs to 14 residues. With 5 bases removed from V and 4 bases from J, the gap between germline ends came to 14 bases. This CDR3 is CASSLNDPIYGYTF. The CDR3 bases are TGTGCCAGCAGCCTGAATGATCCCATCTATGGCTACACCTTC.

The chain links TRBV5-1 to TRBJ2-5, with D possibly matching TRBD2 (6 bases). The end of the DNA aligns better with TRBJ2-7, so the J call may be wrong. Germline V CDR1 and CDR2: SGHRS, YFSETQ. The CDR3 has 15 residues. CDR3 residues: CASSLSLAERYEQYF. CDR3 DNA: TGCGCCAGCAGCTTGAGTTTAGCGGAACGCTACGAGCAGTACTTC.

In its sample, this clonotype was seen many times. CDR3 nucleotide sequence: TGTGCCAGCAGTTACGGGACAACCTATGGCTACACCTTC. It is translated as CASSYGTTYGYTF. V is TRBV6-5 and J is TRBJ1-2; a possible D gene is TRBD1 (6 bases). The CDR3 extends over 13 amino acids. V dropped 2 bases and J dropped 4 bases, with 8 bases sitting between them. Per germline, CDR1 MNHEY and CDR2 SVGAGI.

Ten or more counts support this clonotype. CDR3 nucleotides: TGTGCCAGCAGACTCAACACCGGGGAGCTGTTTTTT. As protein: CASRLNTGELFF. The rearrangement links TRBV6-2 or TRBV6-3 to TRBJ2-2; no clear D. The V gene lost 6 bases and the J gene lost 2 bases, with 4 bases spanning the gap. Per germline, CDR1 MNHEY and CDR2 SVGEGT. The CDR3 contains 12 residues.

V usage is TRBV6-2 or TRBV6-3 and J usage is TRBJ2-4; 12 bases agree with TRBD2. In germline, CDR1 is MNHEY, CDR2 SVGEGT. V lost 3 bases, J lost 2 bases, and 17 bases stayed unmatched. The CDR3 totals 21 residues. The CDR3 DNA reads TGTGCCAGCAGTTATCGAGATCATGGGTCGACTAGCGGGAGAACCAAAAACATTCAGTACTTC. This translates into CASSYRDHGSTSGRTKNIQYF.

This clonotype was recorded at least ten times. This rearrangement joins TRBV12-5 to TRBJ1-3; no reliable D call. Between the trimmed V and J ends, which lost 6 bases and 1 base, there was a span of 4 bases. This CDR3 contains 12 residues. Per the germline V gene, CDR1 is LGHNT and CDR2 is FRNRAP. The CDR3 region has the DNA TGTGCTAGTGGGCATTCTGGAAACACCATATATTTT. It yields the protein CASGHSGNTIYF.

In this sample, this clonotype turned up many times. The rearrangement joins TRBV6-1 to TRBJ2-7; no clear D gene. The CDR3 is 10 amino acids. Germline CDR1 reads MNHNS; CDR2 reads SASEGT. The germline V and J ends were trimmed by 7 bases and 7 bases, with 8 bases remaining between them. The CDR3 sequence is CASKSREQYF. CDR3 nucleotide sequence: TGTGCCAGCAAGAGTAGGGAGCAGTACTTC.

This clonotype was found a few times. This rearrangement joins TRBV14 to TRBJ2-5, with D perhaps matching TRBD1 or TRBD2 (5 bases each). The CDR3 length is 14 residues. V dropped 6 bases and J dropped 5 bases, with 16 bases sitting between them. Looked up from germline, CDR1 is SGHDN and CDR2 is FVKESK. The CDR3 reads CASSLLRGSETQYF. CDR3 coding DNA: TGTGCCAGCAGTCTTTTGAGGGGCAGTGAGACCCAGTACTTC.

This clonotype was recorded once. In DNA, the CDR3 is TGTGCCAGCAGCATAGACAGGGGGCGAAGGGAGACCCAGTACTTC. Protein sequence: CASSIDRGRRETQYF. V and J are TRBV7-9 and TRBJ2-5; the match to TRBD1 covers 10 bases. CDR3 length: 15 amino acids. The germline gives CDR1 SEHNR, CDR2 FQNEAQ (reference sequence). V gave up 5 bases and J gave up 5 bases; unmatched junction bases: 8.

This clonotype was seen at least ten times. V usage is TRBV5-1 and J usage is TRBJ2-7; D unresolved. The CDR3 extends over 15 amino acids. Trimming removed 0 bases from V and 1 base from J, with 11 bases in between. Germline-derived CDR1 and CDR2 are SGHRS and YFSETQ. CDR3 amino acids: CASSLEGTSSYEQYF. In DNA form, the CDR3 reads TGCGCCAGCAGCTTGGAAGGCACCTCTTCCTACGAGCAGTACTTC.

The table lists this clonotype with many counts. The rearrangement links TRBV29-1 to TRBJ2-2, with unresolved D. Between the trimmed V and J ends, which lost 3 bases and 0 bases, there was a span of 5 bases. Germline V gene lookup returns CDR1 SQVTM and CDR2 ANQGSEA. The length of the CDR3 is 13 residues. The CDR3 sequence: CSVDETNTGELFF. DNA for the CDR3: TGCAGCGTTGACGAAACGAACACCGGGGAGCTGTTTTTT.

The genes are TRBV2 and TRBJ1-1; TRBD1 matches at 8 bases. In germline, CDR1 is SNHLY, CDR2 FYNNEI. With 6 bases clipped from V and 0 bases from J, the junction kept 6 bases outside the gene matches. The length of the CDR3 is 15 residues. As DNA, the CDR3 is TGTGCCAGCAGCGAAAGACAGGGGATGAACACTGAAGCTTTCTTT. Its translation: CASSERQGMNTEAFF.

This clonotype was detected many times. V usage is TRBV20-1 and J usage is TRBJ1-5, with a weak D call TRBD1 (5 bases). Germline V lookup: CDR1 DFQATT, CDR2 SNEGSKA (reference sequence). The CDR3 contains 17 residues. V was shortened by 0 bases and J by 0 bases, with 15 bases between the two germline ends. The CDR3 sequence is CSARDPQLGDSNQPQHF. For the CDR3, the DNA is TGCAGTGCTAGAGATCCACAGCTAGGGGATAGCAATCAGCCCCAGCATTTT.

This clonotype showed up just a few times. This chain joins TRBV9 and TRBJ1-5, with a possible D match to TRBD1 (5 bases). The CDR3 consists of 15 residues. V lost 4 bases and J 4 bases, leaving 15 bases between the germline ends. Germline loops: CDR1 SGDLS, CDR2 YYNGEE. CDR3 sequence (DNA): TGTGCCAGCAGCAAAGGGACCCAAACAAATCAGCCCCAGCATTTT. Its protein is CASSKGTQTNQPQHF. Full variable domain (outside the CDR3, taken from reference TRBV9 and TRBJ1-5): DSGVTQTPKHLITATGQRVTLRCSPRSGDLSVYWYQQSLDQGLQFLIQYYNGEERAKGNILERFSAQQFPDLHSELNLSSLELGDSALYFCASSKGTQTNQPQHFGDGTRLSIL.

This clonotype was observed many times. This chain connects TRBV20-1 to TRBJ2-5; TRBD2 aligns across 10 bases. Per germline, CDR1 DFQATT and CDR2 SNEGSKA (reference sequence). The CDR3 totals 16 residues. The J segment lost 4 bases and the V segment lost 3 bases, leaving 11 bases of the junction unmatched. The CDR3 region has the DNA TGCAGTGCTAGTGGGACTCTAGCGGGAGCTTTAGAGACCCAGTACTTC. Translation: CSASGTLAGALETQYF.

V is TRBV20-1 and J is TRBJ1-1; D gene ambiguous. Trimming pared 1 base from V and 4 bases from J, leaving 13 bases between. The germline V gene has CDR1 DFQATT and CDR2 SNEGSKA (reference sequence). CDR3 length: 14 amino acids. The CDR3 sequence is CSARAGSVGTEAFF. As DNA, the CDR3 is TGCAGTGCTAGAGCAGGATCCGTGGGCACTGAAGCTTTCTTT.

The table lists this clonotype with many counts. The rearrangement links TRBV18 to TRBJ1-5, with D unclear. The CDR3 has 13 amino acids. V was shortened by 1 base and J by 7 bases, with 8 bases between the two germline ends. Looked up from germline, CDR1 is KGHSH and CDR2 is LQKENI. This CDR3 reads CASSPQDLQPQHF. CDR3 DNA sequence: TGTGCCAGCTCACCACAGGATTTACAGCCCCAGCATTTT.

This chain links TRBV12-3 or TRBV12-4 with TRBJ1-2, with D maybe TRBD1 (5 bases). V was shortened by 5 bases and J by 5 bases, with 12 bases between the two germline ends. CDR3 size: 13 residues. This chain's CDR3 is CASSGGTVYGYTF. CDR3 bases: TGTGCCAGCAGTGGAGGGACGGTTTATGGCTACACCTTC.